Reported below is one T cell receptor (beta chain). Its specificity is not known. This PCR relied on a set of 60 Vbeta primers and 13 Jbeta primers. Sequencing used immunoSEQ multiplex PCR; TCRdb keeps in-frame clones, though not all of them. The sample lists more than 95,000 clones, about four fifths occurring once. The record originates from a study of cytomegalovirus exposure and HLA in healthy donors. At the level of the study: Earlier, about 180 million T cells were analyzed, and fewer than 120 million unique TCR beta sequences were found among them. Study-wide results and limits: Later work showed greater clonal expansion in HLA-associated TCR beta chains than in equally common others. Presence/absence results assume similar sequencing depth per donor, which may not hold.

The CDR3 has 17 amino acids. V lost 2 bases, J lost 3 bases, and 6 bases stayed unmatched. The germline V gene encodes CDR1 SGHTA and CDR2 FQGNSA. The V call is TRBV7-2, the J call TRBJ2-2; 10 bases line up with TRBD2. Sequenced input: PBMCs. The receptor's source is a man aged 30 to 39 in good health and CMV-seronegative. CDR3 loop: CASSLIGLAGDTGELFF. In DNA, the CDR3 is TGTGCCAGCAGCTTAATTGGGCTAGCGGGAGACACCGGGGAGCTGTTTTTT.